This T cell receptor (beta chain) stems from a study of T-cell memory formation after mild COVID-19. Overall study: TCR clusters were mostly confined to one donor each.

This clonotype was seen once. V dropped 7 bases and J dropped 9 bases, with 13 bases sitting between them. CDR3 length equals 12 residues. The germline V gene encodes CDR1 LGHNT and CDR2 FRNRAP. Constant-segment primers were used for 5'RACE, and the resulting TCR alpha and TCR beta cDNA libraries carried sample barcodes and UMIs. MiXCR, applied by TCRdb to the 5' RACE reads, yields one record per CDR3 protein. The table records approximately 250,000 distinct CDR3 sequences, roughly 17% of them present only once. Sequenced sample: PBMCs or a T cell subset sorted from them (not recorded which). The TCR originated in a man younger than 30 who had mild COVID-19 (a few samples of this study predate the infection). Cell type and time point are not known. The chain carries TRBV12-5 and TRBJ2-1, with a possible D match to TRBD2 (5 bases). CDR3 bases: TGTGCTAGTGCCCGAGGGTCCGTTGAGCAGTTCTTC. Its translation: CASARGSVEQFF.